This T cell receptor (beta chain) came from a study of CD8 T cells in ankylosing spondylitis (dated by TCRdb to about 2017). Notes on the research overall: The study profiled T cell receptor beta repertoires in healthy donors and ankylosing spondylitis patients to find disease-linked TCR variants. The full study cohort comprised 25 or so ankylosing spondylitis patients and some 100 healthy donors. Peripheral blood was sampled, and synovial fluid was also collected from ankylosing spondylitis patients.

Instrument on record: Illumina HiSeq 2500. Quantitative 5'-RACE with molecular barcodes was the method used to prepare the TCR beta libraries. The study's processing was this. To identify disease-linked TCR variants, a new computational method was used, one built on a probabilistic model of VDJ rearrangement. TCRdb redid the processing of the public reads, applying fastp at Q25 and MiXCR, and retained in-frame beta chains. Every CDR3 protein is listed once, alongside the most common genes and DNA of its rows. The authors' filters were not applied to this entry. This sample has under 450,000 distinct CDR3 sequences in its table, and 17% of those were observed once. The ten largest clonotypes hold approximately 1% of the sample. What the study reported, not specific to this receptor: A CD8+ phenotype was shown by the disease-linked clones, which were found at relatively low frequencies in peripheral blood. Some of the motif variants had been reported before in the synovial fluid and blood of reactive arthritis patients, a finding that suggests common disease-initiation mechanisms. A TCR beta motif made up of several highly homologous amino acid variants appeared to be characteristic of blood from ankylosing spondylitis patients. The disease-linked clones were reported as significantly enriched in matched synovial fluid samples from ankylosing spondylitis patients.

CDR1 and CDR2 (SGHRS, YFSETQ) derive from the germline V gene. The cysteine opens and the phenylalanine closes a CDR3 of 18 amino acids. Kept here is only the CDR3 DNA, which spans 54 bases and is read in frame from base 1. Ends trimmed: V by 4 bases, J by 0 bases; bases unmatched to a gene: 9. Concerning this clonotype itself: Its antigen is currently not known. No base qualities exist here, and no much larger clone lies one base off it.

The chain is assembled from TRBV5-1 and TRBJ2-6, with TRBD1 identical over 8 junction bases. This TCR was recovered from a male donor with ankylosing spondylitis. Specimen: blood, either unsorted or a sorted T cell fraction (not recorded which). The DNA sequence is given as TGCGCCAGCAGCGCAGGACAGGGTCGAAACTCTGGGGCCAACGTCCTGACTTTC. Its protein product is CASSAGQGRNSGANVLTF.